These 21 T cell receptor beta chains share one sample of origin, sequenced in a study of cytomegalovirus exposure and HLA in healthy donors. PCR used 60 Vbeta primers and 13 Jbeta primers. The repertoire was sequenced with immunoSEQ multiplex PCR; TCRdb's copy has only in-frame clones and lacks some. The sample carries about 180,000 clones, roughly 75% recorded once. The sequencing input was PBMCs. Every receptor here comes from a female donor in good health and CMV-seronegative.

V and J are TRBV7-2 and TRBJ2-3; 9 nucleotides match TRBD2. J was trimmed by 5 bases and V by 0 bases; bases with no gene match: 3. CDR3 length: 15 amino acids. Germline CDR1 and CDR2: SGHTA and FQGNSA. The CDR3 nucleotides are TGTGCCAGCAGCTTAGCTAGCGGGAGAGGAGATACGCAGTATTTT. It codes for CASSLASGRGDTQYF. Combining the CDR3 with reference TRBV7-2 and TRBJ2-3 gives the whole variable domain GAGVSQSPSNKVTEKGKDVELRCDPISGHTALYWYRQSLGQGLEFLIYFQGNSAPDKSGLPSDRFSAERTGGSVSTLTIQRTQQEDSAVYLCASSLASGRGDTQYFGPGTRLTVL.

V is TRBV6-5 and J is TRBJ2-1, with 9 bases fitting TRBD2. The length of the CDR3 is 15 residues. V lost 7 bases and J lost 6; bases outside the gene matches: 10. Germline V lookup: CDR1 MNHEY, CDR2 SVGAGI. CDR3: CASTRRGGGRNEQFF. Written as DNA, the CDR3 is TGTGCCAGCACCAGGCGGGGGGGCGGGCGCAATGAGCAGTTCTTC.

The chain couples TRBV30 to TRBJ2-2; D may be TRBD2 (5 bases). From germline, CDR1 is GTSNPN and CDR2 SVGIG (reference sequence). The CDR3 runs to 15 residues. The germline V and J ends were trimmed by 1 base and 7 bases, with 16 bases remaining between them. The CDR3 sequence: CAWSASGSKGGELFF. The CDR3 coding sequence is TGTGCCTGGAGTGCCTCGGGGTCGAAGGGCGGGGAGCTGTTTTTT.

The CDR3 here is CASRRDSNEQFF. The CDR3 DNA sequence: TGTGCCAGCAGGCGGGACTCAAATGAGCAGTTCTTC. The chain employs TRBV2 and TRBJ2-1; D might be TRBD2 (6 bases). CDR1 and CDR2 (germline): SNHLY, FYNNEI. The CDR3 sequence is 12 residues long. V lost 6 bases, J lost 7 bases, and 10 bases lay in between. The full variable domain, in which reference TRBV2 and TRBJ2-1 provide the parts outside the CDR3, is EPEVTQTPSHQVTQMGQEVILRCVPISNHLYFYWYRQILGQKVEFLVSFYNNEISEKSEIFDDQFSVERPDGSNFTLKIRSTKLEDSAMYFCASRRDSNEQFFGPGTRLTVL.

V usage is TRBV30 and J usage is TRBJ2-3; 7 positions match TRBD2. Germline lookup yields CDR1 GTSNPN and CDR2 SVGIG (reference sequence). This CDR3 spans 16 amino acids. V shed 3 bases and J 1 base; nucleotides not matched to a gene: 10. This CDR3 is CAWRWWGGVGTDTQYF. Written as DNA, the CDR3 is TGTGCCTGGAGATGGTGGGGGGGGGTAGGCACAGATACGCAGTATTTT.

This clone was detected only a few times. The chain has TRBV28 and TRBJ2-7, with TRBD1 matching over 8 bases. The CDR3 has 12 residues. J was trimmed by 5 bases and V by 10 bases; bases with no gene match: 7. Germline V lookup: CDR1 MDHEN, CDR2 SYDVKM. The CDR3 is CATSDRVHEQYF. The CDR3 coding sequence is TGTGCCACTTCGGACAGGGTCCACGAGCAGTACTTC.

This chain uses TRBV6-1 with TRBJ2-5, with D possibly being TRBD1 (5 bases). Trimming shortened V by 4 bases and J by 2 bases, and 11 bases separated the two germline ends. CDR3 length equals 14 residues. Germline CDR1 is MNHNS and CDR2 is SASEGT. The CDR3 here is CASSGQTTQETQYF. CDR3 bases: TGTGCCAGCAGTGGACAGACGACGCAAGAGACCCAGTACTTC.

This clone showed up just once. This chain connects TRBV5-1 to TRBJ2-7; 7 bases align to TRBD2. The end of the DNA is better explained by TRBJ2-5, so the J call may be wrong. The CDR3 runs 15 residues. Germline V gene sequence: CDR1 SGHRS, CDR2 YFSETQ. DNA for the CDR3: TGCGCCAGCAGCGGCAGCACAGCGGGGCAAGAGACCCAGTACTTC. This gives the protein CASSGSTAGQETQYF.

V and J are TRBV7-9 and TRBJ1-3, with a possible D match to TRBD1 (5 bases). The germline V and J ends were trimmed by 6 bases and 0 bases, with 9 bases remaining between them. The CDR3 extends over 14 amino acids. Germline loops: CDR1 SEHNR, CDR2 FQNEAQ (reference sequence). CDR3 region: CASRGLSSGNTIYF. DNA of the CDR3: TGTGCCAGCAGGGGGCTCAGCTCTGGAAACACCATATATTTT.

This clone was detected only a few times. The J gene is TRBJ2-7, the V gene TRBV28; 10 nucleotides line up with TRBD2. Germline V gene data show CDR1 as MDHEN and CDR2 as SYDVKM. The CDR3 runs 20 residues. Trimming removed 7 bases from V and 0 bases from J; junction bases left unmatched: 21. The CDR3 DNA reads as TGTGCCAGCACCAAAAGAATGGGGAGAGCGGGAGGGAGGAGCTCCTACGAGCAGTACTTC. Protein sequence: CASTKRMGRAGGRSSYEQYF.

The J gene is TRBJ1-6, the V gene TRBV6-1, with 7 bases matching TRBD1. Germline CDR1 is MNHNS and CDR2 is SASEGT. This CDR3 contains 14 residues. V shed 2 bases and J 7 bases; nucleotides not matched to a gene: 2. The CDR3 DNA reads as TGTGCCAGCAGTGAAACAGGGGCAAATTCACCCCTCCACTTT. Protein sequence: CASSETGANSPLHF.

The CDR3, as DNA: TGTGCCAGTAGTATAGCTCTCAGGGGGCTGGACTATGGCTACACCTTC. Translating gives CASSIALRGLDYGYTF. The chain couples TRBV19 to TRBJ1-2; 8 nucleotides match TRBD1. Trimming cost V 1 base and J 3 bases; bases outside gene matches: 7. CDR1 LNHDA and CDR2 SQIVND come from the germline V gene (reference sequence). The CDR3 length is 16 residues.

The chain employs TRBV9 and TRBJ2-3; unclear D gene. CDR1 and CDR2 from the germline V gene are SGDLS and YYNGEE. With 0 bases removed from V and 2 bases from J, the gap between germline ends came to 10 bases. This CDR3 comprises 15 residues. Here the CDR3 reads CASSVEVRLTDTQYF. In DNA form, the CDR3 reads TGTGCCAGCAGCGTAGAGGTCAGGCTCACAGATACGCAGTATTTT. Supplemented by reference TRBV9 and TRBJ2-3, the full variable domain reads DSGVTQTPKHLITATGQRVTLRCSPRSGDLSVYWYQQSLDQGLQFLIQYYNGEERAKGNILERFSAQQFPDLHSELNLSSLELGDSALYFCASSVEVRLTDTQYFGPGTRLTVL.

J is TRBJ2-7 and V is TRBV9; 10 bases align to TRBD2. The CDR3 is 16 amino acids. CDR1 and CDR2 (germline): SGDLS, YYNGEE. V gave up 0 bases and J gave up 2 bases; unmatched junction bases: 5. CDR3 nucleotides: TGTGCCAGCAGCGTAGCCGGGACTAGCGAAACCTACGAGCAGTACTTC. Residues: CASSVAGTSETYEQYF.

This clone was detected a few times. CDR3 protein: CASSEQGVGGTEAFF. For the CDR3, the DNA is TGTGCCAGCAGCGAACAGGGGGTGGGAGGCACTGAAGCTTTCTTT. The rearrangement uses TRBV6-5 and TRBJ1-1, with 8 bases identical to TRBD1. Per germline, CDR1 MNHEY and CDR2 SVGAGI. V lost 6 bases, J lost 4 bases, and 10 bases stayed unmatched. This CDR3 has 15 residues.

Turning to this clone: Different DNA sequences within this sample yield the same CDR3. The chain carries TRBV9 and TRBJ1-1; D uncertain. V was shortened by 3 bases and J by 1 base, with 4 bases between the two germline ends. In germline, CDR1 is SGDLS, CDR2 YYNGEE. The CDR3 totals 12 residues. DNA for the CDR3: TGTGCCAGCAGCGCAGGGAACACTGAAGCTTTCTTT. This translates into CASSAGNTEAFF.

The gene calls are TRBV4-3 and TRBJ2-7; D might be TRBD2 (5 bases). The V gene's germline CDR1 is LGHNA and CDR2 YSLEER. There are 16 residues in the CDR3. Trimming stripped 4 bases from V and 1 base from J, with 17 bases between. The CDR3 sequence: CASSPAEGVGSYEQYF. In DNA, the CDR3 is TGCGCCAGCAGCCCAGCTGAGGGCGTTGGGTCCTACGAGCAGTACTTC.

The chain is built from TRBV2 and TRBJ2-1; D unclear. Germline loops: CDR1 SNHLY, CDR2 FYNNEI. This CDR3 spans 15 amino acids. Between the trimmed V and J ends, which lost 8 bases and 0 bases, there was a span of 14 bases. CDR3 sequence (DNA): TGTGCCAGCTCGGCTCAGCGCTCCTCCTACAATGAGCAGTTCTTC. This encodes CASSAQRSSYNEQFF.

CDR3 loop: CASSIAGLTYEQYF. DNA for the CDR3: TGTGCCAGTAGTATCGCGGGATTAACCTACGAGCAGTACTTC. This chain connects TRBV19 to TRBJ2-7, with D possibly being TRBD2 (6 bases). The CDR3 has 14 residues. Trimming pared 3 bases from V and 2 bases from J, leaving 11 bases between. Germline V lookup: CDR1 LNHDA, CDR2 SQIVND (reference sequence).

This chain joins TRBV5-8 and TRBJ2-5; D is undetermined. The CDR3 length is 16 residues. Trimming removed 1 base at V and 1 base at J, with 14 bases between. Germline CDR1 reads SGHTS; CDR2 reads YDEGEE. In DNA, the CDR3 is TGTGCCAGCAGCTTGAGTGAAGCACCGCCCCAAGAGACCCAGTACTTC. Its protein product is CASSLSEAPPQETQYF.

This clone occurred once. The V call is TRBV5-5, the J call TRBJ1-1; D gene unclear. The length of the CDR3 is 14 residues. Germline CDR1 is SGHKS and CDR2 is YYEKEE (reference sequence). V was cut by 3 bases and J by 3 bases, with 12 bases left in between. The CDR3 is CASSSPGGYTEAFF. Written as DNA, the CDR3 is TGTGCCAGCAGCTCCCCCGGCGGCTACACTGAAGCTTTCTTT.